The 14 T cell receptor beta chains listed next were all sequenced from one sample in a study of blood T cell repertoires in COVID-19. Sequencing was performed with immunoSEQ multiplex PCR; in TCRdb, only in-frame clones are kept and a portion is missing. Of hundreds of thousands of clones in the sample, roughly 90% were seen once. Material: peripheral blood. Source of these receptors: a man aged 18 to 35 with COVID-19, enrolled during active disease.

This chain's CDR3 is CASRRQGGRQPQHF. The CDR3 DNA follows: TGTGCCAGCCGACGCCAGGGTGGAAGGCAGCCCCAGCATTTT. This sequence joins TRBV6-5 and TRBJ1-5; D possibly corresponds to TRBD1 (5 bases). The germline CDR1 and CDR2 sequences are MNHEY and SVGAGI. CDR3 size: 14 residues. V was clipped by 8 bases and J by 7 bases, with 18 bases between them.

The V gene is TRBV12-3 or TRBV12-4, the J gene TRBJ2-1; perhaps TRBD2 as D (6 bases). This CDR3 contains 12 residues. Trimming pared 5 bases from V and 8 bases from J, leaving 10 bases between. The DNA of the CDR3 is TGTGCCAGCAGTCGACTAGGGGATGAGCAGTTCTTC. This gives the protein CASSRLGDEQFF.

The chain has TRBV9 and TRBJ2-3; TRBD2 is a possible D gene (6 bases). This CDR3 contains 16 residues. Trimming removed 1 base at V and 4 bases at J, with 16 bases between. The V gene's germline CDR1 is SGDLS and CDR2 YYNGEE. CDR3 loop: CASSVSPTGAPDTQYF. The DNA for the CDR3 is TGTGCCAGCAGCGTATCTCCCACGGGAGCCCCAGATACGCAGTATTTT.

This chain links TRBV7-3 with TRBJ1-2, with 9 bases matching TRBD1. V shed 5 bases, J shed 6 bases, and the junction held 4 bases outside the gene matches. CDR3 length: 13 residues. Germline assignment: CDR1 SGHTA and CDR2 FQGTGA. The CDR3 loop is CASSTRTGDGYTF. The CDR3 DNA follows: TGTGCCAGCAGCACTCGGACAGGGGATGGCTACACCTTC.

This clone has just one count. This chain connects TRBV6-4 to TRBJ2-5, with 7 nucleotides matching TRBD1. This CDR3 contains 13 residues. Germline V gives CDR1 MRHNA, CDR2 SNTAGT. Trimming cost V 8 bases and J 2 bases; bases outside gene matches: 5. As DNA, the CDR3 is TGTGCCAGCGCCAGGGACAGTCAAGAGACCCAGTACTTC. Its translation is CASARDSQETQYF.

The rearrangement joins TRBV3-1 (or the pseudogene TRBV3-2) to TRBJ2-7, with 8 bases aligning to TRBD1. Germline loops: CDR1 LGHDT, CDR2 YNNKEL (reference sequence). Losses at the gene ends were 4 bases for V and 3 bases for J; bases not matched to a gene: 8. The CDR3 extends over 15 amino acids. CDR3 in amino acids: CASSPQGAYFYEQYF. The CDR3 DNA sequence: TGTGCCAGCAGCCCCCAGGGGGCGTATTTCTACGAGCAGTACTTC.

This clone has only one observation. CDR3 sequence reads: CASSPDSQGKSIYF. The CDR3 DNA reads TGTGCCAGCAGCCCCGACAGCCAAGGCAAATCCATATATTTT. The chain employs TRBV7-2 and TRBJ1-3; D may be TRBD1 (5 bases). The CDR3 consists of 14 residues. V lost 5 bases to trimming and J lost 11 bases, with 19 bases between them. The germline CDR1 and CDR2 sequences are SGHTA and FQGNSA.

The rearrangement joins TRBV28 to TRBJ2-4; 9 bases fit TRBD1. V dropped 5 bases and J dropped 2; count of bases not matched to a gene: 7. The CDR3 is 16 residues long. Germline CDR1 MDHEN, CDR2 SYDVKM. The CDR3 loop reads CASSIQGAFSKNIQYF. Here the CDR3 DNA reads TGTGCCAGCAGTATACAGGGGGCGTTTTCCAAAAACATTCAGTACTTC.

The chain uses TRBV4-2 and TRBJ1-1, with D hard to call. The CDR3 consists of 15 residues. CDR1 is LGHNA, CDR2 YNFKEQ, per germline. V gave up 0 bases and J gave up 3 bases, with 11 bases separating them. The DNA of the CDR3 is TGTGCCAGCAGCCAAGACGTTAACGGGGACACTGAAGCTTTCTTT. This sequence encodes CASSQDVNGDTEAFF.

The rearrangement links TRBV7-2 to TRBJ2-1; TRBD2 matches 10 bases. Unmatched junction bases numbered 6, after V lost 1 base and J lost 6 bases. This CDR3 comprises 16 residues. Germline V gives CDR1 SGHTA, CDR2 FQGNSA. CDR3 DNA sequence: TGTGCCAGCAGCTTAGGGTCCAGCGGGGGGGGCAATGAGCAGTTCTTC. It yields the protein CASSLGSSGGGNEQFF.

The chain uses TRBV6-1 and TRBJ1-5; D possibly corresponds to TRBD1 (6 bases). This CDR3 spans 16 amino acids. The V gene lost 4 bases and the J gene lost 0 bases, with 13 bases spanning the gap. Germline V gene data show CDR1 as MNHNS and CDR2 as SASEGT. The CDR3 coding sequence is TGTGCCAGCAGTGCGGAACAGGGTTATAGCAATCAGCCCCAGCATTTT. It encodes CASSAEQGYSNQPQHF.

The J gene is TRBJ2-1, the V gene TRBV9, with D perhaps TRBD2 (7 bases). This CDR3 has 16 amino acids. CDR1 and CDR2 from the germline V gene are SGDLS and YYNGEE. V gave up 0 bases and J gave up 4 bases, with 14 bases separating them. The CDR3 reads CASSVEVGGGYNEQFF. CDR3 coding DNA: TGTGCCAGCAGCGTAGAGGTGGGAGGGGGTTACAATGAGCAGTTCTTC.

V usage is TRBV19 and J usage is TRBJ1-3, with D possibly being TRBD1 (5 bases). This CDR3 has 16 amino acids. The germline gives CDR1 LNHDA, CDR2 SQIVND (reference sequence). The germline V and J ends were trimmed by 3 bases and 0 bases, with 12 bases remaining between them. Here the CDR3 DNA reads TGTGCCAGTAGTATCGGCAGACAGCTCTCTGGAAACACCATATATTTT. Its protein is CASSIGRQLSGNTIYF.

The V call is TRBV5-1, the J call TRBJ1-4, with a weak D call TRBD1 (6 bases). Trimming pared 4 bases from V and 5 bases from J, leaving 18 bases between. Germline CDR1 is SGHRS and CDR2 is YFSETQ. This CDR3 has 16 residues. The CDR3 coding sequence is TGCGCCAGCAGCCAAAACGGACAGAGCCAAAATGAAAAACTGTTTTTT. Its protein is CASSQNGQSQNEKLFF.